This TCR beta chain was observed in a study of blood T cells in healthy people across ages. J was trimmed by 7 bases and V by 1 base; bases with no gene match: 8. This CDR3 contains 16 residues. CDR1 and CDR2 from the germline V gene are LGHNA and YSLEER. General study points: Possibly confounding the expanded clonotype changes was the fact that donor CMV status was unknown. Naive T cell percentage by flow cytometry tracked strongly with beta diversity.

Primed by a sample-barcoded 5' primer and a J-beta primer mix, a second PCR proceeded for about 7 to 11 cycles. In TCRdb, the 5' RACE reads were re-called with MiXCR into one record per CDR3 protein. The sample carries nearly 1 million distinct CDR3 sequences, just over 50% recorded once. As concerns this clonotype: The antigen remains undetermined.

Peripheral blood samples of around 11 milliliters were drawn from each donor. Sequencing used blood. The TCR sequence derives from a woman aged 55 to 70 in good health. The J gene is TRBJ2-7, the V gene TRBV4-3; 12 nucleotides agree with TRBD2. The DNA of the CDR3 is TGCGCCAGCAGCCAAGGTCTAGCGGGAGGGCCCGTTGAGCAGTACTTC. Its protein is CASSQGLAGGPVEQYF.